What follows is one T cell receptor beta chain and its context. In this sample, this clonotype turned up many times. No antigen is known for it. There are no base qualities to consult, and no much larger clone falls within one base. Sequenced using an Illumina HiSeq 2500. Quantitative 5'-RACE with molecular barcodes was used to prepare TCR beta libraries. In the original analysis: To identify disease-linked TCR variants, a new computational method was used, one built on a probabilistic model of VDJ rearrangement. In-frame beta chains were kept once TCRdb had trimmed the public reads at Q25 with fastp and called clones with MiXCR. Rows merge per CDR3 protein into single entries with the most common DNA and genes. These V and J calls originate from TCRdb's pipeline instead of the authors' own analysis. For this sample the table gives more than 400,000 distinct CDR3 sequences, of which roughly 5.3% were detected only once. Of the sample, approximately 3.5% is held by the ten largest clones.

Including cysteine and phenylalanine, the CDR3 has 16 amino acids. Just the 48-base CDR3 DNA is kept, in frame starting at base 1. Deletion took 2 bases off V and 2 bases off J, with a span of 14 bases between the germline ends. CDR1 is given as KGHDR and CDR2 as SFDVKD, both from the germline V gene. These data are taken from a study of CD8 T cells in ankylosing spondylitis (TCRdb year 2017). For the study in its entirety: The study set out to find disease-linked TCR variants by profiling T cell receptor beta repertoires in ankylosing spondylitis patients and healthy donors. Samples of peripheral blood were taken, and for ankylosing spondylitis patients, synovial fluid was collected as well. The whole study cohort included 85 to 120 healthy donors and some 27 ankylosing spondylitis patients.

Results the study describes overall, beyond this receptor: In peripheral blood, the disease-linked clones were found at relatively low frequencies and had a CD8+ phenotype. Some motif variants had previously been reported in the synovial fluid and blood of reactive arthritis patients, which suggests shared mechanisms of disease initiation. Blood from ankylosing spondylitis patients appeared to be characterized by a TCR beta motif made up of under ten highly homologous amino acid variants. The disease-linked clones were reported to be significantly enriched in matched synovial fluid samples from ankylosing spondylitis patients.

The rearranged chain carries TRBV24-1 and TRBJ2-5; a confident D gene designation cannot be given. The sequenced sample was blood, either unsorted or a sorted T cell fraction (not recorded which). The clonotype comes from a male donor with ankylosing spondylitis. At the DNA level, the sequence is TGTGCCACCAGTGATTCTGGACCTATCAGTCAAGAGACCCAGTACTTC. Translation gives CATSDSGPISQETQYF.